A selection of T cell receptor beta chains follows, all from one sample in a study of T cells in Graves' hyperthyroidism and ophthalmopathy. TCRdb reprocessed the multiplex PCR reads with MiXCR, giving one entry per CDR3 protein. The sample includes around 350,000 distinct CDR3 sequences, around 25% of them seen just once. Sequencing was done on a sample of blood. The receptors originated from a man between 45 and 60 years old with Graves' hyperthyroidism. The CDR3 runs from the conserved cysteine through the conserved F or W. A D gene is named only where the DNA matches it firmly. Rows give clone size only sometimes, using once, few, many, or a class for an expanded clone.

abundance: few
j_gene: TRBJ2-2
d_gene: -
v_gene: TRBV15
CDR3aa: CATSGERATGELFF
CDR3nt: TGTGCCACCAGCGGAGAAAGGGCGACCGGGGAGCTGTTTTTT

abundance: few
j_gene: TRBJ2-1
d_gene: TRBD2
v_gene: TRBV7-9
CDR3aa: CASSLGLAENEQFF
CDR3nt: TGTGCCAGCAGCTTAGGCCTAGCGGAGAATGAGCAGTTCTTC

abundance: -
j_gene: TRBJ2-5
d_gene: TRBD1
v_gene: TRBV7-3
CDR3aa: CASSLTAGQGSGETQYF
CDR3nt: TGTGCCAGCAGCTTAACGGCCGGACAGGGCAGTGGAGAGACCCAGTACTTC

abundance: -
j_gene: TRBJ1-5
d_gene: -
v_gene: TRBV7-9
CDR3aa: CASSLSGISNQPQHF
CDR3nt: TGTGCCAGCAGCTTATCGGGGATTAGCAATCAGCCCCAGCATTTT

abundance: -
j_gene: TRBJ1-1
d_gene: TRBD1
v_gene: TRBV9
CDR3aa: CASSDTGGAGTEAFF
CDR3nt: TGTGCCAGCAGCGATACAGGGGGCGCTGGGACTGAAGCTTTCTTT

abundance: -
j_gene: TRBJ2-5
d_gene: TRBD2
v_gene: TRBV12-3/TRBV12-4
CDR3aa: CATGTSGRVANF
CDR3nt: TGTGCCACCGGGACTAGCGGGAGGGTCGCTAACTTC

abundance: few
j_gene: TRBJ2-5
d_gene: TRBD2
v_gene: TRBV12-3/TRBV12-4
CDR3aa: CASSLRLAGAAETQYF
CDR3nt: TGTGCCAGCAGCCTTCGACTAGCGGGAGCGGCGGAGACCCAGTACTTC

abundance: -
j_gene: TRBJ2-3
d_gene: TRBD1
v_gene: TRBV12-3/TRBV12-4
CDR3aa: CASRGDRGTDTQYF
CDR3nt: TGTGCCAGCAGGGGGGACAGGGGCACAGATACGCAGTATTTT

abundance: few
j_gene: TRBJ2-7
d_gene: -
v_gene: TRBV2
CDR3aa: CASHIQGLYYEQYF
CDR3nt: TGTGCCAGCCATATACAGGGTCTTTACTACGAGCAGTACTTC

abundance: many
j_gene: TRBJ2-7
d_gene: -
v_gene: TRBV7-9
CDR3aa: CASSPSSYEQYF
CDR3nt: TGTGCCAGCAGCCCGAGCTCCTACGAGCAGTACTTC

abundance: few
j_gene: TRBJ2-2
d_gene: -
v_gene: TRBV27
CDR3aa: CASSPPGTGELFF
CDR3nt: TGTGCCAGCAGTCCCCCAGGGACCGGGGAGCTGTTTTTT

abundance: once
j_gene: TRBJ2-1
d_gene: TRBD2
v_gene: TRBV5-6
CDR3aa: CASSKRVGTSDRNEQFF
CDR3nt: TGTGCCAGCAGTAAAAGGGTCGGGACTAGCGACCGCAATGAGCAGTTCTTC

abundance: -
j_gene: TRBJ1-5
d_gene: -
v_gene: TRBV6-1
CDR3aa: CASSDRGPQHF
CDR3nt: TGTGCCAGCAGTGACCGGGGGCCCCAGCATTTT

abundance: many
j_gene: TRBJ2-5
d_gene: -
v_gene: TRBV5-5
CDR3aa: CASSLPVETQYF
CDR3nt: TGTGCCAGCAGCTTGCCTGTGGAGACCCAGTACTTC

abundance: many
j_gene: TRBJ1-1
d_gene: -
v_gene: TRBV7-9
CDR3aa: CASSLTVGTEAFF
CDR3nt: TGTGCCAGCAGCTTAACCGTAGGCACTGAAGCTTTCTTT

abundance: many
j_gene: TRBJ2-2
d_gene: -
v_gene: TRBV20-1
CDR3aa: CSAREVFTGELFF
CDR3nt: TGCAGTGCTAGAGAGGTCTTTACCGGGGAGCTGTTTTTT

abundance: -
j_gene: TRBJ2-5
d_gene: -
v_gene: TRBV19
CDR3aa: CASSIGRQGSSRGETQYF
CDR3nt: TGTGCCAGTAGTATAGGGAGACAGGGTTCGAGTCGGGGGGAGACCCAGTACTTC

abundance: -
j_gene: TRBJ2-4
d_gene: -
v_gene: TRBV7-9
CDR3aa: CASSPFRGEGNIQYF
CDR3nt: TGTGCCAGCAGCCCATTTAGAGGCGAAGGAAACATTCAGTACTTC

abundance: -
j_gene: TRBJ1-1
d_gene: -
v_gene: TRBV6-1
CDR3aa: CASRPGAGVSGEAFF
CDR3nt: TGTGCCAGCAGGCCCGGGGCAGGGGTGAGTGGTGAAGCTTTCTTT

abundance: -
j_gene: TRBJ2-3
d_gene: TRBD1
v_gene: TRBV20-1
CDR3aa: CSAGNVQGAIADTQYF
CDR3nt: TGCAGTGCTGGAAACGTACAGGGGGCGATCGCAGATACGCAGTATTTT

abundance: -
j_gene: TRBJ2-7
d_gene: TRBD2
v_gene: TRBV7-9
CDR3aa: CASSFGASGRYEQYF
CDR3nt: TGTGCCAGCAGCTTCGGGGCTAGCGGGAGGTACGAGCAGTACTTC

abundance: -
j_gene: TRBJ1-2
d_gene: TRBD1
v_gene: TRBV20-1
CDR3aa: CSATRQGINYGYTF
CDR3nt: TGCAGTGCGACTAGACAGGGGATTAACTATGGCTACACCTTC

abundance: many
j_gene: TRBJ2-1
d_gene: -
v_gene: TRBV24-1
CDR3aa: CATSDPGPNSYNEQFF
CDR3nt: TGTGCCACCAGTGACCCGGGACCGAACTCCTACAATGAGCAGTTCTTC

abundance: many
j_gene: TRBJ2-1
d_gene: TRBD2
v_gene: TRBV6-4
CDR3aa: CASSERASGNNEQFF
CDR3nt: TGTGCCAGCAGTGAGCGGGCTAGCGGGAACAATGAGCAGTTCTTC

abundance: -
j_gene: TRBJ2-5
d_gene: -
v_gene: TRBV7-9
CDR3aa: CASSPMGETQYF
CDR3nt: TGTGCCAGCAGCCCCATGGGGGAGACCCAGTACTTC

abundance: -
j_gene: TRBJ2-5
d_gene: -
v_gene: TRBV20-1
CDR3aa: CSARGISGSAQETQYF
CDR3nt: TGCAGTGCTAGAGGGATTTCAGGTAGTGCCCAAGAGACCCAGTACTTC

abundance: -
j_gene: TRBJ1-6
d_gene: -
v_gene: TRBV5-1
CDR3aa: CARPLGSLNLHSPLHF
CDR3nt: TGCGCCAGACCCTTGGGCAGTTTAAACCTTCATTCACCCCTCCACTTT

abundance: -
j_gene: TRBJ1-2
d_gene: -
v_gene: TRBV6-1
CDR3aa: CASIQQVAGNGYTF
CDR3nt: TGTGCCAGCATTCAACAGGTCGCAGGGAATGGCTACACCTTC

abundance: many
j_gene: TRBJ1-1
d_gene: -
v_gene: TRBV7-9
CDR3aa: CASSLPPSSGTEAFF
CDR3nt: TGTGCCAGCAGCTTACCCCCCTCCTCGGGAACTGAAGCTTTCTTT

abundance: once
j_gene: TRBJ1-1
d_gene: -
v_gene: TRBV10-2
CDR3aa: CASSGQYTEAFF
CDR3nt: TGCGCCAGCTCCGGACAGTACACTGAAGCTTTCTTT

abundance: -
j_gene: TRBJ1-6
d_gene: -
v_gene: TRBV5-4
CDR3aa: CASSSSALDNSPLHF
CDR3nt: TGTGCCAGCAGCTCCTCAGCCCTTGATAATTCACCCCTCCACTTT

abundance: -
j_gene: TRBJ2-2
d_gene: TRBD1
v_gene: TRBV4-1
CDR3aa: CASSQEGGQGADTGELFF
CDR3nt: TGCGCCAGCAGCCAAGAAGGTGGACAGGGGGCGGACACCGGGGAGCTGTTTTTT

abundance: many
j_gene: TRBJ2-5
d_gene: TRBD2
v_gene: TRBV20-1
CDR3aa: CSARGLAGDWETQYF
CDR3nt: TGCAGTGCTAGAGGACTAGCGGGAGACTGGGAGACCCAGTACTTC

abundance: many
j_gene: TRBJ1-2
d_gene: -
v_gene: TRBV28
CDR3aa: CASSLTGGPSYGYTF
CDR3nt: TGTGCCAGCAGTTTAACGGGCGGACCGTCCTATGGCTACACCTTC

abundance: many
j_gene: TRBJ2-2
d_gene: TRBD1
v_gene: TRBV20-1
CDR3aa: CSASGTGRGTGELFF
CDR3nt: TGCAGTGCTAGCGGGACAGGGAGAGGCACCGGGGAGCTGTTTTTT